These T cell receptor beta chains were read from a single sample in a study of control samples from healthy donors and cancer patients. This table comes from immunoSEQ multiplex PCR, and its TCRdb copy is limited to in-frame clones, with some not included. The table shows 60,000 to 70,000 clones, with roughly 82% occurring only once. Sequenced sample: PBMCs. The receptors come from a woman aged 45-65 years with lung cancer. Both conserved end residues are part of each CDR3. The D gene is left open where the match is weak. Clone size is given for some rows only: seen once, a few or many times, or a class if the clone is expanded.

abundance,j_gene,d_gene,v_gene,CDR3aa,CDR3nt
.,TRBJ2-6,.,TRBV7-2,CASSSPRSGANVLTF,TGTGCCAGCAGCTCCCCCCGCTCTGGGGCCAACGTCCTGACTTTC
.,TRBJ1-3,.,TRBV7-2,CASSLDWSAGNTIYF,TGTGCCAGCAGCTTAGATTGGTCTGCCGGAAACACCATATATTTT
.,TRBJ1-4,.,TRBV10-3,CAISEPRANEKLFF,TGTGCCATCAGTGAGCCCAGGGCTAATGAAAAACTGTTTTTT
few,TRBJ1-2,TRBD1,TRBV30,CAWGNPGTGINGYTF,TGTGCCTGGGGTAACCCCGGGACAGGGATCAATGGCTACACCTTC
.,TRBJ1-2,.,TRBV3-1/TRBV3-2,CASGTLGYTF,TGTGCCAGCGGAACCCTGGGCTACACCTTC
.,TRBJ1-1,.,TRBV9,CASSADMNTEAFF,TGTGCCAGCAGCGCAGACATGAACACTGAAGCTTTCTTT
.,TRBJ1-5,.,TRBV6-5,CASSQTGMNQPQHF,TGTGCCAGCAGCCAAACAGGGATGAATCAGCCCCAGCATTTT
.,TRBJ1-1,.,TRBV4-1,CASSQVSGRNTEAFF,TGCGCCAGCAGCCAAGTATCCGGGCGGAACACTGAAGCTTTCTTT
.,TRBJ2-7,.,TRBV9,CASSFDQGFEQYF,TGTGCCAGCAGCTTCGATCAGGGTTTCGAGCAGTACTTC
.,TRBJ2-1,TRBD2,TRBV30,CACLSGGDYNEQFF,TGTGCCTGCCTGAGCGGGGGGGACTACAATGAGCAGTTCTTC
.,TRBJ1-1,.,TRBV27,CASSLPGGARTEAFF,TGTGCCAGCAGTCTCCCGGGAGGGGCGCGAACTGAAGCTTTCTTT
.,TRBJ1-6,.,TRBV5-6,CASSSQDNSPLHF,TGTGCCAGCAGCTCGCAAGATAATTCACCCCTCCACTTT
once,TRBJ2-3,.,TRBV5-1,CASSLYPDTQYF,TGCGCCAGCAGCTTGTATCCAGATACGCAGTATTTT
.,TRBJ2-1,TRBD2,TRBV3-1/TRBV3-2,CASSLGLAGAPRQFF,TGTGCCAGCAGCCTGGGACTAGCGGGGGCCCCTAGACAGTTCTTC
.,TRBJ2-7,TRBD1,TRBV10-2,CASRGQGFSYEQYF,TGCGCCAGCAGAGGACAGGGATTCTCCTACGAGCAGTACTTC
.,TRBJ1-2,TRBD1,TRBV24-1,CATSDPGIGTGGDYGYTF,TGTGCCACCAGTGACCCAGGCATTGGGACAGGGGGTGACTATGGCTACACCTTC
medium-sized,TRBJ1-1,.,TRBV11-2,CASTKLGTEAFF,TGTGCCAGCACCAAACTGGGGACTGAAGCTTTCTTT
.,TRBJ1-4,.,TRBV5-1,CASSSLGETNEKLFF,TGCGCCAGCAGCTCTCTTGGGGAGACTAATGAAAAACTGTTTTTT
.,TRBJ1-1,TRBD1,TRBV7-2,CASSLFPQGTQGVYTEAFF,TGTGCCAGCAGCTTATTTCCGCAGGGTACTCAGGGGGTTTACACTGAAGCTTTCTTT
.,TRBJ1-1,.,TRBV27,CASSPGGTEAFF,TGTGCCAGCAGTCCGGGAGGGACTGAAGCTTTCTTT
.,TRBJ1-4,.,TRBV14,CASSQPGANNEKLFF,TGTGCCAGCAGCCAACCCGGGGCAAATAATGAAAAACTGTTTTTT
.,TRBJ1-2,TRBD1,TRBV3-1/TRBV3-2,CASSQDFGTGDRGYTF,TGTGCCAGCAGCCAAGACTTTGGTACAGGGGACCGTGGCTACACCTTC
once,TRBJ2-7,.,TRBV27,CASSHYSGTRGTYEQYF,TGTGCCAGCAGTCACTACTCCGGGACAAGGGGCACCTACGAGCAGTACTTC
once,TRBJ1-5,.,TRBV10-3,CAISDTRDQPQHF,TGTGCCATCAGTGATACCAGGGATCAGCCCCAGCATTTT
once,TRBJ2-5,TRBD1,TRBV2,CASSSGTGYQETQYF,TGTGCCAGCAGTTCCGGGACAGGGTACCAAGAGACCCAGTACTTC
.,TRBJ2-5,.,TRBV5-1,CASSLARSMRETQYF,TGCGCCAGCAGCTTGGCCCGAAGTATGCGGGAGACCCAGTACTTC
.,TRBJ2-1,TRBD1,TRBV6-6,CASSSGQGSYNEQFF,TGTGCCAGCAGTTCGGGACAGGGATCCTACAATGAGCAGTTCTTC
.,TRBJ1-2,TRBD1,TRBV6-2/TRBV6-3,CASSLGGIKGYTF,TGTGCCAGCAGCCTAGGGGGCATCAAGGGCTACACCTTC
.,TRBJ1-5,.,TRBV30,CAWTGNSNQPQHF,TGTGCCTGGACGGGGAACAGCAATCAGCCCCAGCATTTT
.,TRBJ2-7,TRBD2,TRBV5-1,CASNPGGSSYEQYF,TGCGCCAGCAACCCGGGGGGAAGCTCCTACGAGCAGTACTTC
.,TRBJ2-7,.,TRBV11-2,CASSLDRSSYEQYF,TGTGCCAGCAGCTTAGACAGGAGCTCCTACGAGCAGTACTTC
.,TRBJ2-1,TRBD2,TRBV4-2,CASSQDASGGASSYNEQFF,TGTGCCAGCAGCCAAGATGCTAGCGGGGGGGCCAGCTCCTACAATGAGCAGTTCTTC
.,TRBJ2-7,.,TRBV9,CASSGRQGRQEQYF,TGTGCCAGCAGCGGAAGGCAGGGTCGCCAGGAGCAGTACTTC
.,TRBJ2-2,.,TRBV10-3,CAITRQTNTGELFF,TGTGCCATCACTCGACAGACCAACACCGGGGAGCTGTTTTTT
.,TRBJ2-3,TRBD1,TRBV7-3,CASSFYPIGTGSTDTQYF,TGTGCCAGCAGCTTTTACCCAATCGGGACAGGGAGCACAGATACGCAGTATTTT
.,TRBJ2-3,.,TRBV5-4,CASSLEGGGGTDTQYF,TGTGCCAGCAGCTTGGAGGGGGGGGGAGGCACAGATACGCAGTATTTT
.,TRBJ2-3,.,TRBV7-2,CASSFVRDTQYF,TGTGCCAGCAGCTTTGTCCGCGATACGCAGTATTTT
.,TRBJ1-3,.,TRBV11-2,CASIDDRLSGNTIYF,TGTGCCAGCATTGATGACAGACTCTCTGGAAACACCATATATTTT
.,TRBJ1-5,.,TRBV18,CASSPTREHQPQHF,TGTGCCAGCTCACCAACCAGAGAGCATCAGCCCCAGCATTTT
.,TRBJ1-1,.,TRBV30,CAWCREVTEAFF,TGTGCCTGGTGCAGGGAGGTCACTGAAGCTTTCTTT